This T cell receptor (beta chain) is drawn from a study of control samples from healthy donors and cancer patients. Per the germline V gene, CDR1 is SGHDT and CDR2 is YYEEEE. The V gene end was trimmed by 2 bases and the J gene end by 0 bases; junction bases not matched to a gene: 11. The CDR3 covers 19 residues. The repertoire was sequenced with immunoSEQ multiplex PCR; TCRdb's copy has only in-frame clones and lacks some. The repertoire consists of about 42,000 clones, with over 80% occurring once and the leading ten covering 47%. The J gene is TRBJ1-3, the V gene TRBV5-6, with 10 bases lining up with TRBD1. Sequencing was done on a sample of blood. The receptor was derived from a man in his fifties or sixties in good health. CDR3 coding DNA: TGTGCCAGCAGCTTCGGACAGGGGGGCTATTTGAGCTCTGGAAACACCATATATTTT. Protein product: CASSFGQGGYLSSGNTIYF.